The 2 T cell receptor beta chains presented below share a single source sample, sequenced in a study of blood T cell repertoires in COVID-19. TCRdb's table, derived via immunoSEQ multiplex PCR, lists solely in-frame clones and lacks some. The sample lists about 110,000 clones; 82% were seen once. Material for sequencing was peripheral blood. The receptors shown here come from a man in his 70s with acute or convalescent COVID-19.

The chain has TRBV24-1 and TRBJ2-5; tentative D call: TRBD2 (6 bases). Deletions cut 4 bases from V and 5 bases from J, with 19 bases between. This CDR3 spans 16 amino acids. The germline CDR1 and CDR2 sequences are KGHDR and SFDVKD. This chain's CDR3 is CATSEGVASDAETQYF. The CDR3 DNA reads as TGTGCCACCAGTGAGGGTGTGGCTAGCGATGCGGAGACCCAGTACTTC.

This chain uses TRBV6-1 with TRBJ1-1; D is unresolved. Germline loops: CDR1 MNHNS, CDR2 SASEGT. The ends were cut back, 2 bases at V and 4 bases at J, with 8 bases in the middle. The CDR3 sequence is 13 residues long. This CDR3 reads CASSESGFTEAFF. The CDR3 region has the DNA TGTGCCAGCAGTGAATCCGGGTTCACTGAAGCTTTCTTT.